This T cell receptor beta chain is from a study of cytomegalovirus exposure and HLA in healthy donors listed by TCRdb under 2017. Study-level background: An earlier analysis of 587 of the donors reported around 280 Gb of sequence data and 117 million unique TCR beta sequences obtained from about 200 million T cells. Around 330 gigabases of sequencing data and 75 million to 85 million unique TCR sequences made up an early release that covered 640 HLA-typed donors. The genetic ancestry cluster associated with self-reported Caucasian donors included about four fifths of the roughly 410 genotyped donors. The study aimed to test whether signatures of past pathogen exposure could be identified by cataloging public T cell receptors. The study used immunosequencing to profile the T cell repertoires of 666 subjects and linked those repertoires to cytomegalovirus serostatus. A separate validation cohort of roughly 130 different subjects was used in addition to the 666-subject first cohort. To predict cytomegalovirus infection status, the study combined high-throughput TCR immunosequencing, statistical association of individual TCRs with disease status, and machine learning. A later analysis re-analyzed previously published TCR beta repertoires from hundreds of donors and added high-resolution HLA genotyping to study TCR occurrence patterns. Rather than drawing on any new phenotypic data, the later analysis identified candidate immune exposures from TCR beta sequences and the way those sequences occurred across donors. An earlier analysis of around 640 of the donors used high-throughput TCR beta sequencing to judge whether each TCR beta V gene segment behaved as functional or pseudogenic. Donor age, sex, ethnicity and CMV serostatus were compiled alongside the repertoire data. In a later genetic analysis, genome-wide SNP genotypes for about 65% of the roughly 670 donors were used, and that subset was treated as a discovery cohort. Every discovery cohort repertoire had been produced on one sequencing platform. HLA typing covered class I and class II loci at four-digit resolution. Typing coverage differed by locus: A, B, C, DRB1 and DQB1 were typed in about 620-630 donors, DQA1 in roughly 500, DPA1 in nearly 610, and DPB1 in approximately 450. Roughly five DR-DQ haplotypes were handled as single units for association and clustering, since linkage in the cohort was strong. Among around 400 genotyped donors of the cohort, an average of around 220,000 unique TCR beta nucleotide sequences was sequenced per donor, of which about 18% were non-productive.

The cohort comprised fewer than 700 healthy bone marrow donors. All cohort members were sampled while nominally healthy, although unrecorded immune exposures were likely present. The donor tested CMV seropositive, placing the donor among the approximately 310 seropositive members of the cohort. Every donor gave a peripheral blood sample, and the peripheral blood mononuclear cells from that sample were used for TCR beta sequencing. Genomic DNA extraction from the blood cell samples was performed with the Qiagen DNeasy Blood Extraction Kit. What the study reported, not specific to this receptor: The only immune exposure information available for the cohort was CMV serostatus. The sequencing pipeline was judged likely to have produced a cluster of highly shared sequence variants as a technical artifact. An earlier analysis of approximately 590 of the donors showed that most TCR beta V segments appeared in productive rearrangements either about 90% or about 30% of the time, which broadly matched IMGT annotations. Linkage disequilibrium might explain the correlated functional status among segregating V segments, but an unknown experimental factor could not be excluded. Only TCR beta chains were sequenced in this cohort, and the absence of alpha or paired-chain data limited detectable features. Most TCR sequences were seen in very few donors, while some public TCRs were found in many individuals. A later genetic analysis reported fewer N-insertions in productive TCRs among donors in an Asian-associated ancestry cluster than the approximately 700-donor mean. The authors suggested that the approach could potentially be generalized to other disease states and immunological phenotypes. In a later analysis, HLA-associated TCR beta chains were found to be more clonally expanded and to have lower generation probabilities than equally common non-associated chains. At a false discovery rate of 0.05, a later analysis linked around 15,000 TCR beta sequences to specific HLA alleles. HLA typing was unavailable for some donors at each locus, so association tests used only the typed subset. Sequencing depth was assumed to be roughly uniform across donors in the presence/absence analyses, though that assumption may not hold. According to a later analysis, parvovirus B19, influenza, CMV and Epstein-Barr virus appeared linked to several top co-occurrence clusters. Cytomegalovirus status was reported to be diagnosed by the classifier with high specificity and sensitivity in both the original and validation cohorts. A further reported finding was that TCR beta sequences accurately predicted the HLA-A and HLA-B alleles for most subjects in the first cohort. The study gave a list of 150 to 200 TCR beta chains associated with cytomegalovirus. In a later analysis, most CMV-associated TCR beta chains were found to appear HLA-restricted, with HLA associations seemingly driven largely by CMV exposure. Strong co-occurrence of HLA alleles, especially DR and DQ, made assigning TCR associations to individual alleles difficult. A few of the identified cytomegalovirus-associated TCR beta chains were confirmed in vitro to be specific for cytomegalovirus antigens. V-gene and J-gene trimming of TCR beta chains was associated with a missense DCLRE1C variant in a later genetic analysis, and the association was replicated in an independent cohort. Because counts were too low, some 17 rarely observed V segments, including chromosome 9 orphons, were excluded from the earlier analysis of around 640 of the donors. According to a later analysis, TCR association rates differed among HLA loci, with DRB1 alleles showing the most associated TCRs and HLA-C alleles showing the fewest.

Regarding this clone: Its antigen target is currently unknown. The input lacks base qualities; no much larger clone sits a single base away.

Library preparation used the immunoSEQ multiplex PCR assay. A mixture of 60 forward primers for TCR Vbeta segments and 13 reverse primers for TCR Jbeta segments was used in the multiplex PCR. The CDR3 region of rearranged TCR beta genes was amplified from genomic DNA by a multiplex PCR assay. The Illumina HiSeq System was used to sequence the amplified TCR beta libraries as 87-base-pair reads. Concerning the study's data processing: Across the 700 or so repertoires, a later analysis counted 60 million to 90 million unique TCR beta chains, 9.5 million to 13 million of which were shared by at least two donors. A nearest-neighbor algorithm error-corrected the raw reads and collapsed the reads into unique sequences, merging closely related sequences to remove PCR and sequencing errors. V, D and J gene segments were assigned by aligning CDR3 sequences to IMGT reference sequences. For a sequence to be retained, at least a six-nucleotide match to both a V gene segment and a J gene segment was required. A rearrangement counted as productive if the CDR3 had no stop codons and remained in frame with V and J, and every other rearrangement counted as non-productive. CDR3 was defined according to IMGT convention as the region running from the second conserved V-encoded cysteine to the conserved J-encoded phenylalanine. In an earlier analysis of around 600 of the donors, sequences lacking an unambiguous match to a single V gene segment were excluded. In an earlier analysis of approximately 590 of the donors, V segments were called functional above 56.7% productive rearrangements and were called segregating when the between-donor standard deviation exceeded 5%. A statistical classification framework was built for diagnosing cytomegalovirus status from the catalog of TCR beta chain sequences. V and J gene assignment, in a later analysis, came from comparing TCR nucleotide sequences with IMGT/GENE-DB human TR gene sequences. A later analysis assigned CDR3 sequences and most-parsimonious VDJ recombination scenarios with the TCRdist pipeline. In a later analysis, every TCR beta chain was defined by the combination of its CDR3 amino acid sequence and its V-gene family, and reads without a unique V-gene family were dropped. As a way to deal with suspected cross-contamination and a sequencing artifact, a later analysis dropped 592 nucleotide sequences that were highly shared and had low generation probability. In a later analysis, a clonal expansion index for each public chain was calculated from normalized within-repertoire ranks of inferred template counts. Generation probabilities in a later analysis came from a VDJ recombination model fitted to out-of-frame rearrangements, and those results were checked against IGoR. In a later analysis, TCR-TCR, TCR-HLA and TCR-CMV co-occurrence was scored with hypergeometric tests, and a repertoire-size bias correction was applied to TCR pairs. In a later analysis, false discovery rates were estimated by permuting HLA or CMV assignments 20 times. A later analysis grouped co-occurring TCRs with DBSCAN, adding TCRdist sequence similarity when clustering within HLA-allele-positive subsets. For co-occurrence clustering, repertoires with fewer than 30,000 or more than 120,000 public chains were excluded, along with several repertoires with anomalous nucleotide sharing. TCRdb limited this immuneACCESS table to in-frame rearrangements with V and J called. A share of clones is missing; checked studies link under half to unresolved V genes, and the rest is unexplained. Clone size and the V and J calls come from that table; the DNA yielded D and trimming. Present in this sample are 150,000 to 200,000 clones, around 72% of which were seen just once. Clones ranked in the top ten supply roughly 7% of the sample.

The clonotype originates from a woman between 40 and 50 years old in good health and CMV-seropositive. Sequencing was done on a sample of PBMCs.

The encoded CDR3 is CASSQLAGVYNEQFF. The DNA sequence is as follows: TGTGCCAGCAGTCAACTAGCGGGGGTCTACAATGAGCAGTTCTTC. Recombination linked TRBV2 to TRBJ2-1, and 11 junction bases match TRBD2. The CDR3 runs 15 amino acids, cysteine and phenylalanine included. Only the CDR3 DNA stays, 45 bases, in frame from base 1. Based on the germline V gene, the CDR1 and CDR2 sequences are SNHLY and FYNNEI. Here V drops 5 bases and J drops 3 bases, and the junction holds 3 bases not matched to any gene.